The sequence of this T cell receptor beta chain was determined in a study of blood T cell repertoires in COVID-19 (dated by TCRdb to 2020 to 2021). Background on the whole study: Samples from collaborators originated in the United States, Italy and Spain and spanned both the acute and convalescent phases of COVID-19. The prospective study material was composed of cDNA or gDNA derived from T cells, B-cell-depleted T cells, or PBMCs. The dataset comprised deeply sampled blood TCRbeta repertoires from subjects exposed to, actively infected with, or recovered from COVID-19. The repertoires were made available in a free public database intended to serve as a resource for research on the immune response to SARS-CoV-2. The samples were drawn from the first 160 participants of the ongoing ImmuneRACE study and from 1,200 or so subjects provided by 6 global collaborators. Nearly every sample came with metadata listing a de-identified subject ID, COVID-19 status, age in years and sex. Where available, HLA class I and class II types were taken from metadata supplied by the sample provider and were not determined by assay-based typing. The full study reports these points: Clinical and demographic metadata were provided uncurated, with the amount varying by source and participant.

The CDR3 has 15 amino acids, counting the end cysteine and phenylalanine. The kept DNA is CDR3 alone, 45 bases in frame from the first base. Reading the germline V gene gives CDR1 SQVTM and CDR2 ANQGSEA. V drops 3 bases and J drops 5 bases, leaving 19 bases in between. The immunoSEQ Assay, a bias-controlled multiplex PCR, was used to amplify TCRbeta CDR3 regions from genomic DNA. In the source study's methods: The number of nucleated cells in each sample was estimated by amplification of reference gene primers within the assay. To quantify the absolute abundance of each unique TCRbeta CDR3 rearrangement, sequence reads were collapsed and filtered. For each sample, productive Simpson clonality was calculated by taking the square root of Simpson's diversity index across productive rearrangements. This is the immuneACCESS table as TCRdb keeps it, with only in-frame sequences that have V and J called. A part of the clones is gone; compared with another copy, unresolved V genes explain less than half, and the rest is unexplained. The V and J calls and clone size are taken from that table; D and trimming were inferred from the DNA. For this sample there are fewer than 200,000 clones; about 83% appear just once. Together, the top ten hold approximately 7.7% of the sample.

In its sample, this clone was seen once. Its antigen is still unknown. The input lacks base qualities; no much larger clone sits a single base away. Samples from volunteer blood donors who had recovered from COVID-19 were contributed by a second Seattle source. The collaborating institutions used their own protocols to collect whole blood in K2EDTA tubes. For TCRbeta analysis, collaborators shipped samples as frozen whole blood, isolated PBMCs, or DNA extracted from either of those sample types. This TCR was sampled from a man aged 35 to 55 who had recovered from COVID-19. The rearranged segments are TRBV29-1 and TRBJ1-2; no D gene can be assigned with confidence. The sequenced sample was peripheral blood. In nucleotides, the sequence is TGCAGCGTTGATAAGGCACGGGAGAGCTTATATGGCTACACCTTC. It encodes CSVDKARESLYGYTF. When the CDR3 is completed using the reference TRBV29-1 and TRBJ1-2 genes on either side, the full variable domain is SAVISQKPSRDICQRGTSLTIQCQVDSQVTMMFWYRQQPGQSLTLIATANQGSEATYESGFVIDKFPISRPNLTFSTLTVSNMSPEDSSIYLCSVDKARESLYGYTFGSGTRLTVV.